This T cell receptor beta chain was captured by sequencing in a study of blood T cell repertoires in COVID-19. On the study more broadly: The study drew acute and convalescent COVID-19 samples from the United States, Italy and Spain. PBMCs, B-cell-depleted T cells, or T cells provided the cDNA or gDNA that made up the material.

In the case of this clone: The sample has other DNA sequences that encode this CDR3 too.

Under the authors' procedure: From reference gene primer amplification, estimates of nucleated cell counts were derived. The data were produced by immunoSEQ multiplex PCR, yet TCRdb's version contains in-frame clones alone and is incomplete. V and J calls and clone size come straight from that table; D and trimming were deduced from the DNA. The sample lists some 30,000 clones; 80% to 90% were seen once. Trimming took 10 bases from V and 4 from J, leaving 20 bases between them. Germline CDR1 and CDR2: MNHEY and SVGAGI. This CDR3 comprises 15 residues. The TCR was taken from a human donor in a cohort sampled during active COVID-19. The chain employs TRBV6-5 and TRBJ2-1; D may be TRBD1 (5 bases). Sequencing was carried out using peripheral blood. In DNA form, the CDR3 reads TGTGCCACCTCAAGGTGGGCAGGGCTATACAATGAGCAGTTCTTC. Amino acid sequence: CATSRWAGLYNEQFF.